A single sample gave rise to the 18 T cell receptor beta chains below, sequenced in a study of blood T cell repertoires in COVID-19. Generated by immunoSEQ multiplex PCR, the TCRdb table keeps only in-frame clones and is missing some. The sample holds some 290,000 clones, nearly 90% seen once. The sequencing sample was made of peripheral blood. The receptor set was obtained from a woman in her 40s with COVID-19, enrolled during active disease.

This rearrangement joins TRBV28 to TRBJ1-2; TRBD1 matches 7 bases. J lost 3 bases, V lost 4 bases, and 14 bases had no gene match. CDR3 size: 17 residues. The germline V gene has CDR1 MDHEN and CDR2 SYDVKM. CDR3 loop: CASSSINFQGVDYGYTF. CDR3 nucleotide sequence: TGTGCCAGCAGTTCGATAAATTTCCAGGGGGTGGACTATGGCTACACCTTC.

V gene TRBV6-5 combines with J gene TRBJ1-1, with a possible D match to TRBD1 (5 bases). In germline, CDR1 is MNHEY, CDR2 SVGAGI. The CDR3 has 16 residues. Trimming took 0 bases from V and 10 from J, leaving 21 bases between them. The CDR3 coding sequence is TGTGCCAGCAGTTACTCGAGTCGGACACCCGGGGGACGAGCTTTCTTT. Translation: CASSYSSRTPGGRAFF.

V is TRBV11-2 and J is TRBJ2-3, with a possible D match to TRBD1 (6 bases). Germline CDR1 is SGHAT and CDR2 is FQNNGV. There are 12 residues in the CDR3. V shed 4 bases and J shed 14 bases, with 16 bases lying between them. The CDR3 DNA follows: TGTGCCAGCAGCTGGGGGCGGGTCGATGGGTATTTT. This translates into CASSWGRVDGYF.

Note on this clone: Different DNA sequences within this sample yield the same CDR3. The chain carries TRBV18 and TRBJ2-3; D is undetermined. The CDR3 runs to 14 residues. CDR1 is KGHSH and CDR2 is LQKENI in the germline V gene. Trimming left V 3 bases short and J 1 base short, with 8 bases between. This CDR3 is CASSPPGGTDTQYF. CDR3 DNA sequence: TGTGCCAGCTCACCCCCCGGTGGCACAGATACGCAGTATTTT.

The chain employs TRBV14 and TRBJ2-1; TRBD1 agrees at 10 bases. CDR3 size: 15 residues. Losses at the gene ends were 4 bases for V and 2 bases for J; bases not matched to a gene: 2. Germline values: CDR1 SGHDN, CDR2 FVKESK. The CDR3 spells CASSRGQGAYNEQFF. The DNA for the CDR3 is TGTGCCAGCAGCCGCGGACAGGGGGCCTACAATGAGCAGTTCTTC.

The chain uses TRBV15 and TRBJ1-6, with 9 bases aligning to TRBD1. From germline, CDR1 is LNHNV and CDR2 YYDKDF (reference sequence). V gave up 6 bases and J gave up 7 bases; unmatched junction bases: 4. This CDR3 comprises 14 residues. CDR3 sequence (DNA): TGTGCCACCAGGGGACAGGGTGCCAATTCACCCCTCCACTTT. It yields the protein CATRGQGANSPLHF.

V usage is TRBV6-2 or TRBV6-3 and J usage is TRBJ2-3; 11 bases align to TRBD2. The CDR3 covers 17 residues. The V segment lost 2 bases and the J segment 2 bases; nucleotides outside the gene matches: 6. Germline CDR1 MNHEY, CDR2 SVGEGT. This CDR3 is CASSYLLAGDVTDTQYF. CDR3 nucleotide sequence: TGTGCCAGCAGTTACCTACTAGCGGGAGATGTCACAGATACGCAGTATTTT.

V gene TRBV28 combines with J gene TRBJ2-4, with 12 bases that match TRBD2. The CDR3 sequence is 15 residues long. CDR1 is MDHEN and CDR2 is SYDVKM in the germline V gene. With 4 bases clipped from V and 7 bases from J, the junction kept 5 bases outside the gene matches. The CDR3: CASSSLAGGFNIQYF. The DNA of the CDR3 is TGTGCCAGCAGTTCCCTAGCGGGGGGGTTTAACATTCAGTACTTC.

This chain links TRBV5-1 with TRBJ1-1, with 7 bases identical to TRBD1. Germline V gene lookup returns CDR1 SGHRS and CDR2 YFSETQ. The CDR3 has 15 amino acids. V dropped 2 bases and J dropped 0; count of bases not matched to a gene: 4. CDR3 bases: TGCGCCAGCAGCTTACAGGGGCCCATGAACACTGAAGCTTTCTTT. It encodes CASSLQGPMNTEAFF.

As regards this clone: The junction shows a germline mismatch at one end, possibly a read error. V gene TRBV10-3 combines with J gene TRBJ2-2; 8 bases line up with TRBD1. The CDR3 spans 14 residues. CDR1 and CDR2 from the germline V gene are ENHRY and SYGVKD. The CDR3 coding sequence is TGTGCCATTTCAAGACAGGGGAGTTACCAGGGAGCTGTTTTT. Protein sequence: CAISRQGSYQGAVF.

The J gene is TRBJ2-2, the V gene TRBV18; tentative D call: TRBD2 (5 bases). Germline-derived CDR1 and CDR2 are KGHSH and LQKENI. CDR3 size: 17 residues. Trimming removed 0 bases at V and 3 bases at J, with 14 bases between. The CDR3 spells CASSPPRTFDYTGELFF. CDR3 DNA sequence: TGTGCCAGCTCACCACCCCGGACTTTTGACTACACCGGGGAGCTGTTTTTT.

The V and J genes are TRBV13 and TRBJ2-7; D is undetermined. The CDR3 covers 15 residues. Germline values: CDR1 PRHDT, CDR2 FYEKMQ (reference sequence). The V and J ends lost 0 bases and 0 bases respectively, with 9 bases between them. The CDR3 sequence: CASSLGQSSSYEQYF. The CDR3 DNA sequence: TGTGCCAGCAGCTTAGGACAGTCCAGCTCCTACGAGCAGTACTTC.

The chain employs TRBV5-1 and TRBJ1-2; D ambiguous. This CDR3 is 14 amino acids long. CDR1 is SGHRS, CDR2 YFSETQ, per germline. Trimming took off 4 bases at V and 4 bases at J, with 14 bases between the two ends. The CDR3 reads CASSVTAPGYGYTF. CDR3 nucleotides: TGCGCCAGCAGCGTCACGGCTCCAGGCTATGGCTACACCTTC.

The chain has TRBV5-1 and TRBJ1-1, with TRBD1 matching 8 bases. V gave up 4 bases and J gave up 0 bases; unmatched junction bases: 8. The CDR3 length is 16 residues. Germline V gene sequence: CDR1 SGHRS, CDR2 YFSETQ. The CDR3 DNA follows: TGCGCCAGCAGCGTGACCGGGACAGGTATGAACACTGAAGCTTTCTTT. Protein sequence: CASSVTGTGMNTEAFF.

The CDR3 DNA is TGTGCCAGCAGTAGACAGGGAGCTGGGGCCAACGTCCTGACTTTC. Protein sequence: CASSRQGAGANVLTF. V usage is TRBV6-5 and J usage is TRBJ2-6, with 7 nucleotides matching TRBD1. V was clipped by 5 bases and J by 2 bases; unmatched bases: 3. The CDR3 spans 15 residues. The germline V gene encodes CDR1 MNHEY and CDR2 SVGAGI.

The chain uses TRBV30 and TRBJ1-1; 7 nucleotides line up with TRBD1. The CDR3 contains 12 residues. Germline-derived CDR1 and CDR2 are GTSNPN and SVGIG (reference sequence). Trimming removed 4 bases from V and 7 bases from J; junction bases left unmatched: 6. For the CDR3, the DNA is TGTGCCTGGACCGACAGGGACCTTGAAGCTTTCTTT. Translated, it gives CAWTDRDLEAFF.

The CDR3 DNA reads TGTGCCAGCAGTCCGGGACAGGGGAGCTATGGCTACACCTTC. This encodes CASSPGQGSYGYTF. The J gene is TRBJ1-2, the V gene TRBV6-5; TRBD1 matches 10 bases. The CDR3 contains 14 residues. V gave up 5 bases and J gave up 4 bases; unmatched junction bases: 4. Germline V gene lookup returns CDR1 MNHEY and CDR2 SVGAGI.

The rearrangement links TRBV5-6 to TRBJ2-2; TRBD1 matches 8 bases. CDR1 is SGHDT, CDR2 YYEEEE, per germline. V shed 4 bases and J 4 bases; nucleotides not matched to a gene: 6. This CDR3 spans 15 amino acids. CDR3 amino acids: CASSQGARGTGELFF. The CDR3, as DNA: TGTGCCAGCAGCCAGGGGGCGCGGGGCACCGGGGAGCTGTTTTTT.